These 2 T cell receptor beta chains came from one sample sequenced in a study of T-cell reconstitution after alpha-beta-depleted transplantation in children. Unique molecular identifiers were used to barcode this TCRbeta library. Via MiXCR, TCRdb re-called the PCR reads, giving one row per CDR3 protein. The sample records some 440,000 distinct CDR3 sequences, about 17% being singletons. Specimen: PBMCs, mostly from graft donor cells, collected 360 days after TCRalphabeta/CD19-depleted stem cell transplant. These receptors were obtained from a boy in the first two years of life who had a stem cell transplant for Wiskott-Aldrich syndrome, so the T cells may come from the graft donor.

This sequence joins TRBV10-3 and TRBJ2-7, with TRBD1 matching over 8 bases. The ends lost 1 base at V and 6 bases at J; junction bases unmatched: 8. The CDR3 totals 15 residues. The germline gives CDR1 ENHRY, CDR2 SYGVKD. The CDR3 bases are TGTGCCATCAGTGAGTACCGTCGGACAGGGCGCGAGCAGTACTTC. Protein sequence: CAISEYRRTGREQYF.

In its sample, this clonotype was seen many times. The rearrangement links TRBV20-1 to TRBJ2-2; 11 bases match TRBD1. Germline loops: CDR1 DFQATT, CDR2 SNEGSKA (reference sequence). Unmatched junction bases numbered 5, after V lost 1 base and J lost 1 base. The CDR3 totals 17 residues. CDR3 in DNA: TGCAGTGCTAGAGCTTGGGGACAGGGGGGGAACACCGGGGAGCTGTTTTTT. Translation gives CSARAWGQGGNTGELFF.